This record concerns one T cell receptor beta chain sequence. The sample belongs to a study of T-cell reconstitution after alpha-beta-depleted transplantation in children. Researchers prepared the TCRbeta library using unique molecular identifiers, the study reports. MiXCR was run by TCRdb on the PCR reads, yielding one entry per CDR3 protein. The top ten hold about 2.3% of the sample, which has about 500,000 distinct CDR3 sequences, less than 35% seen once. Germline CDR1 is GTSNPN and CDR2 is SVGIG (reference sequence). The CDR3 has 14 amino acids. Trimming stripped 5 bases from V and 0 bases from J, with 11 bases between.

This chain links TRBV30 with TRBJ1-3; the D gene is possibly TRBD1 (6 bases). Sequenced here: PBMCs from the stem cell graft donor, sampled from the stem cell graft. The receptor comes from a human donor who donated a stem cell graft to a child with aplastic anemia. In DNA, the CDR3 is TGTGCCTGGGTGACAGGCCTCTCTGGAAACACCATATATTTT. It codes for CAWVTGLSGNTIYF.